The rows below give T cell receptor beta chains drawn from one sample of a study of response to subunit inactivated influenza vaccine. TCRdb re-analysed the RT-PCR reads in MiXCR, keeping a single row per CDR3 protein. Of over 150,000 distinct CDR3 sequences listed, 14% are singletons. Specimen: CD8+ T cells sorted from PBMCs, collected roughly 5 days after vaccination. Every receptor here comes from a man between 50 and 59 years old who received an inactivated influenza vaccine. Both conserved end residues are part of each CDR3. A D gene is named only where the DNA matches it firmly. Not all rows give a size; the values are once, few, many and, for expanded clones, a class.

CDR3 DNA	CDR3 protein	J gene	D gene	clone size	V gene
TGTGCCACCAGTGATTTTAAGGAGACCCAGTACTTC	CATSDFKETQYF	TRBJ2-5	.	few	TRBV24-1
TGCAGTGCTAGAGATCAGACGACGGATGGCTACACCTTC	CSARDQTTDGYTF	TRBJ1-2	.	many	TRBV20-1
TGTGCCAGCAGCTTAGAAACGATCGGGGCCATGAACACTGAAGCTTTCTTT	CASSLETIGAMNTEAFF	TRBJ1-1	.	.	TRBV11-1
TGTGCCTGGAGTGCTGGTTACAGCAATGAGCAGTTCTTC	CAWSAGYSNEQFF	TRBJ2-1	.	few	TRBV30
TGTGCCAGCAGTTTGGGACAGGGGGCCGACGAGCAGTACTTC	CASSLGQGADEQYF	TRBJ2-7	TRBD1	.	TRBV6-2/TRBV6-3
TGTGCCAGCAGCTTAGTAACAGGGGGGTTCAATTCACCCCTCCACTTT	CASSLVTGGFNSPLHF	TRBJ1-6	TRBD1	few	TRBV7-9
TGCAGCGTTGAGGGTGGTGAGCAGTTCTTC	CSVEGGEQFF	TRBJ2-1	.	few	TRBV29-1
TGTGCCACCAGCAGAGATCCAAGCGGGCCCTACAATGAGCAGTTCTTC	CATSRDPSGPYNEQFF	TRBJ2-1	.	few	TRBV15
TGCGCCAGCAGCTTGGACGGCACTAATGAAAAACTGTTTTTT	CASSLDGTNEKLFF	TRBJ1-4	.	many	TRBV5-1
TGTGCCAGCAGCCAAGGGGATACGCAGTATTTT	CASSQGDTQYF	TRBJ2-3	.	many	TRBV3-1
TGTGCCAGCAGCCCAGTGCGGGATTACGAGCAGTACTTC	CASSPVRDYEQYF	TRBJ2-7	.	few	TRBV28
TGTGCCAGCAGTCACGGGGGCCAGCCCCAGCATTTT	CASSHGGQPQHF	TRBJ1-5	.	.	TRBV12-3/TRBV12-4
TGTGCCACCAGTGAGAAGGGACTAGCGAGCAATGAGCAGTTCTTC	CATSEKGLASNEQFF	TRBJ2-1	TRBD2	.	TRBV24-1
TGTGCCAGCAGTTCTCCGGGACAATGGGGCTACACCTTC	CASSSPGQWGYTF	TRBJ1-2	.	few	TRBV28